The 25 T cell receptor beta chains below come from one sample, sequenced in a study of T-cell memory formation after mild COVID-19. TCRdb ran MiXCR on the 5' RACE reads and lists one entry per CDR3 protein. Found here are around 340,000 distinct CDR3 sequences, about 21% of them singletons; the top ten hold roughly an eighth. The sequenced sample was PBMCs or a T cell subset sorted from them (not recorded which). These receptors were taken from an adult woman who had mild COVID-19 (a few samples of this study predate the infection). Cell type and time point are not known.

This clonotype has only a few counts. This chain links TRBV6-5 with TRBJ2-7; no reliable D call. The germline V and J ends were trimmed by 1 base and 7 bases, with 8 bases remaining between them. This CDR3 spans 12 amino acids. Per the germline V gene, CDR1 is MNHEY and CDR2 is SVGAGI. The CDR3 nucleotides read TGTGCCAGCAGTTACTTGATGGGAGAGCAGTACTTC. Residues: CASSYLMGEQYF.

The chain joins TRBV18 to TRBJ1-2; 7 bases line up with TRBD1. With 3 bases clipped from V and 4 bases from J, the junction kept 5 bases outside the gene matches. The germline CDR1 and CDR2 sequences are KGHSH and LQKENI. The CDR3 covers 14 residues. CDR3 coding DNA: TGTGCCAGCTCACCCCCAGGGGGTGGCTATGGCTACACCTTC. It yields the protein CASSPPGGGYGYTF.

This clonotype appeared many times. The gene calls are TRBV29-1 and TRBJ2-3; 9 bases line up with TRBD2. The CDR3 is made up of 15 amino acids. The V segment lost 6 bases and the J segment 0 bases; nucleotides outside the gene matches: 7. The germline CDR1 and CDR2 sequences are SQVTM and ANQGSEA. For the CDR3, the DNA is TGCAGCGTGAGGGCCGGGACTAGCAGCACAGATACGCAGTATTTT. Protein sequence: CSVRAGTSSTDTQYF.

The CDR3 sequence is CSVVQEYNEQFF. As DNA, the CDR3 is TGCAGCGTTGTACAGGAATACAATGAGCAGTTCTTC. The V and J genes are TRBV29-1 and TRBJ2-1, with a possible D match to TRBD1 (5 bases). Germline-derived CDR1 and CDR2 are SQVTM and ANQGSEA. This CDR3 contains 12 residues. Trimming took off 4 bases at V and 4 bases at J, with 8 bases between the two ends.

J is TRBJ2-7 and V is TRBV14; D remains ambiguous. The CDR3 has 13 residues. Germline lookup yields CDR1 SGHDN and CDR2 FVKESK. Trimming shortened V by 1 base and J by 6 bases, and 10 bases separated the two germline ends. The CDR3 DNA is TGTGCCAGCAGCCAAGTTCGGGTCTCCGAGCAGTACTTC. Amino acids: CASSQVRVSEQYF.

This chain connects TRBV3-1 to TRBJ2-1; the match to TRBD2 covers 12 bases. The CDR3 is 18 amino acids. The junction had 8 bases not matched to a gene; V was cut back by 4 bases and J by 1 base. Germline-derived CDR1 and CDR2 are LGHDT and YNNKEL (reference sequence). The CDR3 region has the DNA TGTGCCAGCAGCCGAACAGGGACTAGCGGGTTATCCTACAATGAGCAGTTCTTC. This translates into CASSRTGTSGLSYNEQFF.

This clonotype was picked up a small number of times. V gene TRBV12-3 or TRBV12-4 combines with J gene TRBJ2-1; D is undetermined. This CDR3 is 13 amino acids long. V was clipped by 5 bases and J by 5 bases, with 10 bases between them. The CDR3 nucleotides read TGTGCCAGCAGTCTGCCCCTGAACAATGAGCAGTTCTTC. This gives the protein CASSLPLNNEQFF.

The DNA of the CDR3 is TGTGCCAGCCGAAGCGGGAGTCAGGAGACCCAGTACTTC. This gives the protein CASRSGSQETQYF. The chain employs TRBV6-2 or TRBV6-3 and TRBJ2-5; the match to TRBD2 covers 8 bases. The V and J ends lost 8 bases and 5 bases, in that order; junction bases with no gene match: 7. The germline CDR1 and CDR2 sequences are MNHEY and SVGEGT. The CDR3 extends over 13 amino acids.

There are a few counts of this clonotype. The J gene is TRBJ1-6, the V gene TRBV30; maybe TRBD1 (5 bases). This CDR3 region has 15 residues. Germline V gene lookup returns CDR1 GTSNPN and CDR2 SVGIG (reference sequence). V lost 3 bases, J lost 0 bases, and 9 bases lay in between. The CDR3: CAWSRGSSYNSPLHF. The CDR3 nucleotides are TGTGCCTGGAGCCGGGGGAGCTCCTATAATTCACCCCTCCACTTT.

The chain recombines TRBV10-3 with TRBJ2-7; D unclear. V dropped 7 bases and J dropped 4 bases, with 8 bases sitting between them. Germline V lookup: CDR1 ENHRY, CDR2 SYGVKD. CDR3 length: 11 residues. The CDR3 DNA follows: TGTGCCATCACTGACGGGTACGAGCAGTACTTC. Residues: CAITDGYEQYF.

This clonotype was detected only a few times. The V and J genes are TRBV6-4 and TRBJ2-2; D perhaps matches TRBD2 (5 bases). Germline V lookup: CDR1 MRHNA, CDR2 SNTAGT. The CDR3 runs 13 residues. Trimming took off 4 bases at V and 5 bases at J, with 8 bases between the two ends. This chain's CDR3 is CASSVGETGELFF. Written as DNA, the CDR3 is TGTGCCAGCAGTGTGGGAGAAACCGGGGAGCTGTTTTTT.

This chain connects TRBV11-2 to TRBJ2-6; TRBD2 aligns across 7 bases. V lost 6 bases, J lost 0 bases, and 14 bases stayed unmatched. Germline CDR1 SGHAT, CDR2 FQNNGV. The CDR3 consists of 19 residues. The CDR3 nucleotides read TGTGCCAGCAGGGTTCCCGGGAGGCCCTCGAGCTCTGGGGCCAACGTCCTGACTTTC. It yields the protein CASRVPGRPSSSGANVLTF.

V gene TRBV18 combines with J gene TRBJ2-5; D not certain. V lost 3 bases, J lost 1 base, and 6 bases lay in between. The germline CDR1 and CDR2 sequences are KGHSH and LQKENI. The CDR3 loop spans 13 amino acids. Here the CDR3 DNA reads TGTGCCAGCTCACCCCTCGCCCAAGAGACCCAGTACTTC. It specifies CASSPLAQETQYF.

The chain joins TRBV12-3 or TRBV12-4 to TRBJ2-1; TRBD2 matches 10 bases. This CDR3 comprises 15 residues. Trimming at V came to 6 bases and at J to 7 bases, leaving 9 bases not matched to a gene. Here the CDR3 reads CASSRPSGRMNEQFF. In nucleotides, the CDR3 is TGTGCCAGCAGCCGGCCTAGCGGGAGAATGAATGAGCAGTTCTTC.

The chain couples TRBV5-5 to TRBJ1-5, with unresolved D. V was shortened by 4 bases and J by 3 bases, with 14 bases between the two germline ends. Germline CDR1 and CDR2: SGHKS and YYEKEE (reference sequence). This CDR3 contains 15 residues. As DNA, the CDR3 is TGTGCCAGCAGCCCCCGAGGTCCCGACAATCAGCCCCAGCATTTT. Protein sequence: CASSPRGPDNQPQHF.

V and J are TRBV20-1 and TRBJ2-3; 7 nucleotides match TRBD2. The CDR3 has 16 residues. Germline-derived CDR1 and CDR2 are DFQATT and SNEGSKA (reference sequence). V gave up 0 bases and J gave up 0 bases; unmatched junction bases: 6. The CDR3 DNA reads as TGCAGTGCTAGAGACGCAGCGGGGAGCAGCACAGATACGCAGTATTTT. Translation: CSARDAAGSSTDTQYF.

This clonotype was recorded at least ten times. Here the CDR3 reads CASSLSPRHTDTQYF. The CDR3 region has the DNA TGTGCCAGCAGTTTATCCCCGCGGCACACAGATACGCAGTATTTT. This chain uses TRBV12-3 or TRBV12-4 with TRBJ2-3; D is undetermined. Trimming shortened V by 2 bases and J by 2 bases, and 11 bases separated the two germline ends. The CDR3 runs 15 residues.

The gene calls are TRBV7-2 and TRBJ1-1; D possibly corresponds to TRBD1 (5 bases). The CDR3 is made up of 15 amino acids. In germline, CDR1 is SGHTA, CDR2 FQGNSA. V was clipped by 1 base and J by 4 bases, with 13 bases between them. As DNA, the CDR3 is TGTGCCAGCAGCTTAGATGTTTCCGGGGCCACTGAAGCTTTCTTT. It is translated as CASSLDVSGATEAFF.

This clonotype was found a few times. The CDR3 DNA reads TGCGCCAGCAGTCGCGGCGTCTCGTACCAAGAGACCCAGTACTTC. Translation: CASSRGVSYQETQYF. The chain recombines TRBV5-1 with TRBJ2-5; D is undetermined. The germline gives CDR1 SGHRS, CDR2 YFSETQ. The CDR3 consists of 15 residues. Between the trimmed V and J ends, which lost 5 bases and 0 bases, there was a span of 14 bases. The variable domain in full, with the rest retrieved from reference TRBV5-1 and TRBJ2-5, is KAGVTQTPRYLIKTRGQQVTLSCSPISGHRSVSWYQQTPGQGLQFLFEYFSETQRNKGNFPGRFSGRQFSNSRSEMNVSTLELGDSALYLCASSRGVSYQETQYFGPGTRLLVL.

This rearrangement joins TRBV7-9 to TRBJ1-1; D unclear. V was trimmed by 5 bases and J by 6 bases, leaving 13 bases between them. This CDR3 region has 13 residues. Germline values: CDR1 SEHNR, CDR2 FQNEAQ (reference sequence). This chain's CDR3 is CASSVPGGPEAFF. CDR3 nucleotide sequence: TGTGCCAGCAGCGTGCCGGGCGGTCCTGAAGCTTTCTTT. The complete variable domain, with remaining parts taken from reference TRBV7-9 and TRBJ1-1, reads DTGVSQNPRHKITKRGQNVTFRCDPISEHNRLYWYRQTLGQGPEFLTYFQNEAQLEKSRLLSDRFSAERPKGSFSTLEIQRTEQGDSAMYLCASSVPGGPEAFFGQGTRLTVV.

J is TRBJ2-7 and V is TRBV7-6; perhaps TRBD2 as D (5 bases). The CDR3 contains 16 residues. Germline V gene data show CDR1 as SGHVS and CDR2 as FNYEAQ. Trimming stripped 5 bases from V and 0 bases from J, with 17 bases between. The CDR3 region has the DNA TGTGCCAGCAGCGCCGGACTGATCGAGAGCTCCTACGAGCAGTACTTC. This sequence encodes CASSAGLIESSYEQYF.

The gene calls are TRBV24-1 and TRBJ2-7; D tentatively reads TRBD1 or TRBD2 (6 bases each). Germline assignment: CDR1 KGHDR and CDR2 SFDVKD. The V gene lost 3 bases and the J gene lost 2 bases, with 16 bases spanning the gap. The CDR3 spans 16 residues. Here the CDR3 reads CATSDPHQGGPYEQYF. DNA of the CDR3: TGTGCCACCAGTGATCCGCACCAAGGGGGGCCCTACGAGCAGTACTTC.

There are many counts of this clonotype. The chain combines TRBV12-3 or TRBV12-4 with TRBJ2-4; D uncertain. The ends were cut back, 4 bases at V and 8 bases at J, with 18 bases in the middle. This CDR3 has 15 residues. CDR3 bases: TGTGCCAGCAGTTCCCCCCAGAGTGCTAGGGACATTCAGTACTTC. This translates into CASSSPQSARDIQYF.

The rearrangement joins TRBV20-1 to TRBJ2-7; 9 nucleotides agree with TRBD2. Germline trimming cut 6 bases from V and 2 bases from J; bases unmatched to any gene: 11. The germline V gene has CDR1 DFQATT and CDR2 SNEGSKA (reference sequence). The CDR3 length is 15 residues. The CDR3 sequence is CSATSPIAGAYEQYF. Here the CDR3 DNA reads TGCAGTGCCACCTCCCCGATAGCGGGGGCCTACGAGCAGTACTTC.

This clonotype came up a few times. V gene TRBV6-2 or TRBV6-3 combines with J gene TRBJ1-2; a weak D match, TRBD1 (5 bases). Per germline, CDR1 MNHEY and CDR2 SVGEGT. CDR3 length: 14 residues. Deletions cut 5 bases from V and 8 bases from J, with 18 bases between. The CDR3 nucleotides are TGTGCCAGCAGTCCAGGGAACTTATATATCGGCTACACCTTC. Its protein product is CASSPGNLYIGYTF.